The TCR beta chain under discussion was sequenced for a study of blood T cells in healthy people across ages. Each sample gave at least 6.5 million isolated PBMCs. V dropped 9 bases and J dropped 2; count of bases not matched to a gene: 10. The CDR3 runs 14 residues. Germline V gives CDR1 SGHTA, CDR2 FQGNSA. It was with a sample-barcoded 5' primer and a J-beta primer mix that a second PCR of roughly 7 to 12 cycles was run. TCRdb analysed the 5' RACE reads with MiXCR anew, one entry per CDR3 protein. In the table there are some 890,000 distinct CDR3 sequences, 29% of which are singletons. The same data also went into a second study, on T cells of mothers and their children. From that report: Barcodes and 2-4 random nucleotides were added by M1S in the second PCR. Over 9 million reads per mother and some 3 million per child were obtained.

Material: blood. The chain couples TRBV7-2 to TRBJ2-7; TRBD1 agrees at 7 bases. The origin of this receptor is a woman in her 40s in good health. The CDR3 region has the DNA TGTGCCAGTACCCAGGGACAGCACGCCTACGAGCAGTACTTC. This translates into CASTQGQHAYEQYF.